This T cell receptor (beta chain) is drawn from a study of T cell responses to AZD1222 COVID-19 vaccine. Findings and limits, study-wide: The reported proportion of spike-specific TCRs targeting unmutated variant regions was nearly half.

As regards this clone: Its matching antigen is unknown.

The CDR3 is made up of 14 amino acids. Germline V gene sequence: CDR1 SGHRS, CDR2 YFSETQ. V lost 0 bases and J 5 bases, leaving 10 bases between the germline ends. The assay was immunoSEQ multiplex PCR, and TCRdb's table has in-frame clones only and misses some. Here the sample spans about 94,000 clones, about 85% being singletons. J is TRBJ2-3 and V is TRBV5-1; no clear D. Sequencing was performed on peripheral blood, taken 28 days after the second AZD1222 dose. The TCR comes from an adult who received the AZD1222 COVID-19 vaccine. CDR3 bases: TGCGCCAGCAGCTTGGATCCGGGTCGAGATACGCAGTATTTT. Translated: CASSLDPGRDTQYF. The whole variable domain, remainder taken from reference TRBV5-1 and TRBJ2-3, is KAGVTQTPRYLIKTRGQQVTLSCSPISGHRSVSWYQQTPGQGLQFLFEYFSETQRNKGNFPGRFSGRQFSNSRSEMNVSTLELGDSALYLCASSLDPGRDTQYFGPGTRLTVL.